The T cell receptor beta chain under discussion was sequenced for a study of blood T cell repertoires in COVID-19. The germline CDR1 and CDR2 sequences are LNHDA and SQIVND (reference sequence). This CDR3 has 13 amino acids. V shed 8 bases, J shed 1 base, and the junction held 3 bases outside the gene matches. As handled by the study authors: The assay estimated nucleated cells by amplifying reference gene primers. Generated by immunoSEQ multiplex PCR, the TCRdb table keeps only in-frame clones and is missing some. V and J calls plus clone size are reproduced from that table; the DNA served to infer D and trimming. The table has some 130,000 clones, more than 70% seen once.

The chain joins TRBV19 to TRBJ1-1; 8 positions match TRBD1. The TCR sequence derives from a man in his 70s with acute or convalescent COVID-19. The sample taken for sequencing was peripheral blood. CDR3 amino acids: CASARGRNTEAFF. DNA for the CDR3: TGTGCCAGTGCCAGGGGGCGGAACACTGAAGCTTTCTTT.